Listed here are 5 T cell receptor beta chains from one sample, sequenced in a study of molecular identifiers for immune sequencing clone quantification. One entry per CDR3 protein, called by TCRdb with MiXCR from the PCR reads. The table lists approximately 550,000 distinct CDR3 sequences, 20% to 25% of them singletons. The specimen was naive CD8+ T cells from blood, with Jurkat cell RNA spiked in. Indicated subset: FACS-sorted CD8+CD4-CCR7+CD45RA+ naive T cells. Every receptor here comes from a human donor in good health. Some libraries in this study had Jurkat cell RNA spiked in.

The chain carries TRBV20-1 and TRBJ2-7, with TRBD2 identical over 12 bases. This CDR3 is built from 15 residues. CDR1 DFQATT and CDR2 SNEGSKA come from the germline V gene (reference sequence). The V segment lost 1 base and the J segment 7 bases; nucleotides outside the gene matches: 8. CDR3 sequence reads: CSARVWTSGVAEQYF. Written as DNA, the CDR3 is TGCAGTGCTAGAGTATGGACTAGCGGGGTGGCAGAGCAGTACTTC.

This chain uses TRBV19 with TRBJ1-1; 7 positions agree with TRBD1. The length of the CDR3 is 14 residues. With V trimmed by 7 bases and J by 0 bases, 5 bases remained unmatched. Germline CDR1 and CDR2: LNHDA and SQIVND (reference sequence). The CDR3 DNA reads as TGTGCCAGTACCATGACAGGGATGAACACTGAAGCTTTCTTT. It yields the protein CASTMTGMNTEAFF.

J is TRBJ2-7 and V is TRBV6-2 or TRBV6-3, with 9 positions matching TRBD1. J was trimmed by 3 bases and V by 4 bases; bases with no gene match: 7. Germline V gives CDR1 MNHEY, CDR2 SVGEGT. CDR3 length: 15 amino acids. This chain's CDR3 is CASSFGTGLNYEQYF. CDR3 DNA sequence: TGTGCCAGCAGTTTCGGGACAGGGCTAAACTACGAGCAGTACTTC.

The sample holds many counts of this clonotype. The chain employs TRBV15 and TRBJ2-3, with D possibly being TRBD2 (5 bases). Trimming shortened V by 1 base and J by 0 bases, and 20 bases separated the two germline ends. The germline CDR1 and CDR2 sequences are LNHNV and YYDKDF (reference sequence). There are 19 residues in the CDR3. In DNA, the CDR3 is TGTGCCACCAGCAGAGCAGGACTCCAACTTATCTCTAGCACAGATACGCAGTATTTT. Translated, it gives CATSRAGLQLISSTDTQYF.

This clonotype has only a few counts. This rearrangement joins TRBV19 to TRBJ2-1, with 8 bases identical to TRBD2. The CDR3 sequence is 14 residues long. Germline CDR1 reads LNHDA; CDR2 reads SQIVND (reference sequence). The V gene end was trimmed by 1 base and the J gene end by 9 bases; junction bases not matched to a gene: 5. As DNA, the CDR3 is TGTGCCAGTAGTATAGCAGCGGGAGCCCCTGAGCAGTTCTTC. Translation gives CASSIAAGAPEQFF.